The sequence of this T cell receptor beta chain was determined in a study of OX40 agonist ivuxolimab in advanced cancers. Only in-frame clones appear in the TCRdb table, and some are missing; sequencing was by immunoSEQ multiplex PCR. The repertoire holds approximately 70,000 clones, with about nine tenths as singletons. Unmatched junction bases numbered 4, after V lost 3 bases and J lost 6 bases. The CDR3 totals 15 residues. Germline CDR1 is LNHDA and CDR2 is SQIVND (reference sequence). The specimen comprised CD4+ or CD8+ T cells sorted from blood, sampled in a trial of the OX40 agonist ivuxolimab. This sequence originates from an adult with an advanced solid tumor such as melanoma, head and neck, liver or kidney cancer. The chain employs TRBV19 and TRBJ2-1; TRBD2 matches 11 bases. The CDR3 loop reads CASSITLAGANEQFF. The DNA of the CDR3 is TGTGCCAGTAGTATTACACTAGCGGGAGCCAATGAGCAGTTCTTC.